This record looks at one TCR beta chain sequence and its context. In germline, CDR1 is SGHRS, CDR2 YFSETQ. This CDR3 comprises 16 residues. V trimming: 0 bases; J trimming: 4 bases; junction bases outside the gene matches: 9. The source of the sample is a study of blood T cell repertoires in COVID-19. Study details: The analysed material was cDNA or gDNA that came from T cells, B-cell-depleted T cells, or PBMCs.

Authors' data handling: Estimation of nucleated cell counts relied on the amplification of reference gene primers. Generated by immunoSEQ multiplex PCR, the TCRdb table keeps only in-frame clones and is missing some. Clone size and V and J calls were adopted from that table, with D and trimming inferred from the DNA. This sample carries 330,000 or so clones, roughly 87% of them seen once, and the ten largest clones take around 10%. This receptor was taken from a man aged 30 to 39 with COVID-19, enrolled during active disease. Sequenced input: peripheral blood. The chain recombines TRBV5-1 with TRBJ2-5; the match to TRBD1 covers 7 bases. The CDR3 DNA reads TGCGCCAGCAGCTTGGGGGAGTTAGGGGGCGCAGAGACCCAGTACTTC. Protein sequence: CASSLGELGGAETQYF.